This entry describes one T cell receptor beta chain. This entry belongs to a study of blood T cell repertoires in COVID-19. Turning to the study itself: Acute and convalescent COVID-19 samples came from the United States, Italy and Spain. PBMCs, B-cell-depleted T cells, or T cells provided the cDNA or gDNA that made up the material.

In the original analysis: Amplification with reference gene primers provided the estimates of nucleated cell counts. Data came from immunoSEQ multiplex PCR; TCRdb stores just in-frame clones and leaves some out. Clone size and the V and J calls come from that table; the DNA yielded D and trimming. This sample yields 56,000 or so clones, of which approximately 81% are seen a single time; roughly 2.7% belongs to the top ten. Trimming removed 4 bases from V and 8 bases from J; junction bases left unmatched: 8. The CDR3 is 15 residues long. CDR1 and CDR2 from the germline V gene are SGHKS and YYEKEE (reference sequence).

Material: peripheral blood. The receptor's source is a man aged 45-65 years with acute or convalescent COVID-19. This chain connects TRBV5-5 to TRBJ1-6; 8 positions match TRBD1. The CDR3 here is CASSLGQDNYSPLHF. CDR3 coding DNA: TGTGCCAGCAGCCTGGGACAGGATAATTATTCACCCCTCCACTTT.